This T cell receptor (beta chain) is drawn from a study of blood T cell repertoires in COVID-19 (dated by TCRdb to about 2020). For context, the study as a whole: Samples covering the acute and convalescent phases of COVID-19 were provided by collaborators in the United States, Italy and Spain. The prospective study material was composed of cDNA or gDNA derived from T cells, B-cell-depleted T cells, or PBMCs. Subjects who had been exposed to COVID-19, were actively infected with it, or had recovered from it provided the deeply sampled blood TCRbeta repertoires that made up the dataset. The repertoires were released in a freely available public database intended as a resource for research on the immune response to SARS-CoV-2. The samples were drawn from the first 160 participants of the ongoing ImmuneRACE study and from over a thousand subjects provided by 6 global collaborators. Nearly every sample came with metadata listing a de-identified subject ID, COVID-19 status, age in years and sex. HLA class I and class II types, where available, came from metadata supplied by the sample provider rather than from assay-based typing. General findings and caveats noted by the study authors: Clinical and demographic metadata were provided uncurated, with the amount varying by source and participant.

In the prospective study, participants were about 18 to 90 years old, resided in 24 geographic areas of the United States, and were enrolled through a virtual design. Cohort assignment in the prospective study relied on participant-reported clinical history from a screening survey and a study questionnaire. Each participant in the prospective study had whole blood, serum and a nasopharyngeal or oropharyngeal swab collected by mobile phlebotomists. Participants in the prospective study had the option to provide additional blood draws and questionnaires over a roughly two-month period. Before DNA extraction, prospective study blood samples were shipped either frozen or at room temperature. The immunoSEQ Assay, a bias-controlled multiplex PCR, was used to amplify TCRbeta CDR3 regions from genomic DNA. On the authors' methods: Nucleated cell counts per sample were estimated from amplification of reference gene primers within the assay. To quantify the absolute abundance of each unique TCRbeta CDR3 rearrangement, sequence reads were collapsed and filtered. For each sample, productive Simpson clonality was calculated as the square root of Simpson's diversity index over productive rearrangements. TCRdb provides this immuneACCESS table in a form limited to in-frame rearrangements. Some clones are lacking; in checked studies, under half of them reflect an unresolved V gene, and why the rest are absent is not known. For V, J and clone size, that table is used; D and trimming come from the DNA. For this sample the table gives about 200,000 clones, of which roughly 91% were detected only once. Roughly 4% of the sample is in the top ten clones.

CDR1 is given as LNHNV and CDR2 as YYDKDF, both from the germline V gene (reference sequence). The cysteine opens and the phenylalanine closes a CDR3 of 14 amino acids. Left in the record is the CDR3 DNA by itself, 42 bases read in frame from the first base. Unmatched junction bases come to 4, with V trimmed by 3 bases and J by 3 bases. As regards this clone: Its specific antigen is unknown. No much larger clone exists at a distance of one base, and base qualities are not known.

The sample taken for sequencing was PBMCs or T cells enriched from blood (not recorded which). The source of this sequence is a woman aged 25 to 45 with acute COVID-19. Here the chain combines TRBV15 and TRBJ1-2; 7 of the junction bases match TRBD1. The sequenced DNA is TGTGCCACCAGCAGTGCCGGGACAGACTATGGCTACACCTTC. It specifies CATSSAGTDYGYTF. This CDR3, with the reference TRBV15 and TRBJ1-2 proteins standing in past its ends, gives the full variable domain DAMVIQNPRYQVTQFGKPVTLSCSQTLNHNVMYWYQQKSSQAPKLLFHYYDKDFNNEADTPDNFQSRRPNTSFCFLDIRSPGLGDTAMYLCATSSAGTDYGYTFGSGTRLTVV.